These 28 T cell receptor beta chains originate from one sample sequenced in a study of blood T cells in healthy people across ages. Next came a second PCR, run for about 7 to 12 cycles, which used a sample-barcoded 5' primer along with a J-beta primer mix. TCRdb ran MiXCR on the 5' RACE reads and lists one entry per CDR3 protein. The sample contains more than 800,000 distinct CDR3 sequences, over 35% of which appear only once. Sample: blood. These receptors originate from a woman aged 60-75 years in good health.

This clonotype was detected only a few times. V gene TRBV12-5 combines with J gene TRBJ2-1; 11 bases line up with TRBD2. The length of the CDR3 is 17 residues. V lost 2 bases and J lost 4; bases outside the gene matches: 7. The germline V gene encodes CDR1 LGHNT and CDR2 FRNRAP. The CDR3 sequence: CASGLPGTSGLYNEQFF. The CDR3, as DNA: TGTGCTAGTGGTTTGCCCGGGACTAGCGGTTTATACAATGAGCAGTTCTTC.

The genes are TRBV7-7 and TRBJ2-4; D is possibly TRBD2 (5 bases). TRBJ2-7 matches the DNA end more closely, so the J call is doubtful. The CDR3 runs to 13 residues. CDR1 and CDR2 from the germline V gene are SSHAT and FNYEAQ (reference sequence). The DNA for the CDR3 is TGTGCCAGCAGCTTAACTAGAGGGTCCGAGCAGTACTTC. Translation: CASSLTRGSEQYF.

The V gene is TRBV20-1, the J gene TRBJ2-5; the D call may be TRBD1 or TRBD2 (5 bases each). The end of the DNA aligns better with TRBJ2-7, so the J call may be wrong. Germline V lookup: CDR1 DFQATT, CDR2 SNEGSKA (reference sequence). The CDR3 runs 12 residues. The CDR3 sequence is CSASEGPDEQYF. The DNA for the CDR3 is TGCAGTGCTAGTGAGGGGCCCGACGAGCAGTACTTC.

V usage is TRBV5-1 and J usage is TRBJ2-7; 7 bases agree with TRBD2. The CDR3 has 18 residues. The ends lost 0 bases at V and 5 bases at J; junction bases unmatched: 17. Per the germline V gene, CDR1 is SGHRS and CDR2 is YFSETQ. The CDR3 spells CASSLVSSGTSSSDEQYF. CDR3 sequence (DNA): TGCGCCAGCAGCTTGGTGTCTAGCGGCACGTCATCTTCCGACGAGCAGTACTTC. Filled out from reference TRBV5-1 and TRBJ2-7, the complete variable domain reads KAGVTQTPRYLIKTRGQQVTLSCSPISGHRSVSWYQQTPGQGLQFLFEYFSETQRNKGNFPGRFSGRQFSNSRSEMNVSTLELGDSALYLCASSLVSSGTSSSDEQYFGPGTRLTVT.

This rearrangement joins TRBV11-2 to TRBJ1-1; D gene ambiguous. The CDR3 contains 15 residues. V lost 6 bases, J lost 4 bases, and 18 bases lay in between. Germline CDR1 and CDR2: SGHAT and FQNNGV. CDR3 in DNA: TGTGCCAGCAGGTTTCCCGGGTCGACACCCACTGAAGCTTTCTTT. Translation: CASRFPGSTPTEAFF.

The genes are TRBV28 and TRBJ2-6; 11 bases match TRBD1. The CDR3 consists of 18 residues. Trimming removed 6 bases from V and 3 bases from J; junction bases left unmatched: 10. Germline CDR1 and CDR2: MDHEN and SYDVKM. Here the CDR3 reads CASRPPGQGVGGANVLTF. The CDR3 nucleotides are TGTGCCAGCAGACCTCCGGGACAGGGGGTAGGTGGGGCCAACGTCCTGACTTTC. Full variable domain (remainder filled in from reference TRBV28 and TRBJ2-6): DVKVTQSSRYLVKRTGEKVFLECVQDMDHENMFWYRQDPGLGLRLIYFSYDVKMKEKGDIPEGYSVSREKKERFSLILESASTNQTSMYLCASRPPGQGVGGANVLTFGAGSRLTVL.

In regard to this clonotype: A much larger clone lies one base from this, so it may be a read error. The chain is built from TRBV7-2 and TRBJ2-3; 11 bases match TRBD2. Germline CDR1 reads SGHTA; CDR2 reads FQGNSA. The CDR3 sequence is 15 residues long. DNA of the CDR3: TGTGCCAGCAGCCCTACTAGCGGGAGTGCAGATGCGCAGTATTTT. Encoded protein: CASSPTSGSADAQYF.

This clonotype was observed once. The chain carries TRBV10-3 and TRBJ2-5, with D perhaps TRBD2 (6 bases). Germline CDR1 reads ENHRY; CDR2 reads SYGVKD. The length of the CDR3 is 11 residues. V was pared by 10 bases and J by 11 bases, with 17 bases between. The CDR3 is CATWDFYGQYF. In DNA, the CDR3 is TGTGCCACCTGGGACTTCTACGGGCAGTACTTC.

V is TRBV6-5 and J is TRBJ1-2, with 7 bases aligning to TRBD1. J was trimmed by 3 bases and V by 3 bases; bases with no gene match: 7. Germline values: CDR1 MNHEY, CDR2 SVGAGI. The CDR3 has 15 amino acids. The CDR3 protein is CASSYSPGTDYGYTF. CDR3 nucleotide sequence: TGTGCCAGCAGTTATTCCCCCGGGACAGACTATGGCTACACCTTC.

This clonotype was detected only a few times. The J gene is TRBJ1-5, the V gene TRBV6-6, with a weak D call TRBD1 (6 bases). This CDR3 contains 15 residues. The V gene lost 0 bases and the J gene lost 5 bases, with 11 bases spanning the gap. Germline CDR1 reads MNHNY; CDR2 reads SVGAGI (reference sequence). The CDR3 bases are TGTGCCAGCAGTTACTCCGGACAGAACCATCAGCCCCAGCATTTT. Encoded protein: CASSYSGQNHQPQHF.

The chain employs TRBV29-1 and TRBJ2-5; possible D gene TRBD1, 6 bases. This CDR3 has 13 residues. Trimming removed 4 bases at V and 4 bases at J, with 13 bases between. Germline assignment: CDR1 SQVTM and CDR2 ANQGSEA. The CDR3 nucleotides are TGCAGCGTTGTGACAGGTGGAATAGAGACCCAGTACTTC. Protein product: CSVVTGGIETQYF. Together with reference TRBV29-1 and TRBJ2-5, the CDR3 gives the full variable domain: SAVISQKPSRDICQRGTSLTIQCQVDSQVTMMFWYRQQPGQSLTLIATANQGSEATYESGFVIDKFPISRPNLTFSTLTVSNMSPEDSSIYLCSVVTGGIETQYFGPGTRLLVL.

DNA of the CDR3: TGCAGTGCTAATCGACAGGGTAATGCTGAAGCTTTCTTT. It codes for CSANRQGNAEAFF. V is TRBV20-1 and J is TRBJ1-1, with TRBD1 identical over 7 bases. The CDR3 has 13 amino acids. Germline V CDR1 and CDR2: DFQATT, SNEGSKA (reference sequence). The junction had 8 bases not matched to a gene; V was cut back by 4 bases and J by 6 bases.

The V call is TRBV6-5, the J call TRBJ2-3; 7 bases match TRBD2. The V segment lost 3 bases and the J segment 2 bases; nucleotides outside the gene matches: 5. Germline CDR1 and CDR2: MNHEY and SVGAGI. The CDR3 is 15 amino acids. CDR3: CASSYMGLPTDTQYF. As DNA, the CDR3 is TGTGCCAGCAGTTATATGGGACTACCCACAGATACGCAGTATTTT.

The chain joins TRBV5-4 to TRBJ2-7; 7 nucleotides align to TRBD1. The DNA end lines up better with TRBJ2-5; the J call may be wrong. Per the germline V gene, CDR1 is SGHNT and CDR2 is YYREEE (reference sequence). CDR3 length equals 15 residues. The DNA for the CDR3 is TGTGCCAGCAGCGGCCTCAAGGGGACAGAAGAGACCCAGTACTTC. Its translation: CASSGLKGTEETQYF.

Only a few counts were recorded for this clonotype. This rearrangement joins TRBV12-3 or TRBV12-4 to TRBJ2-3; unclear D gene. The V and J ends lost 6 bases and 6 bases respectively, with 16 bases between them. The CDR3 spans 14 residues. CDR3 coding DNA: TGTGCCAGCAGCCCCGGGCTGCCTTCGGATACGCAGTATTTT. Translated: CASSPGLPSDTQYF.

The chain uses TRBV18 and TRBJ2-1, with no clear D. This CDR3 comprises 15 residues. V was shortened by 3 bases and J by 5 bases, with 14 bases between the two germline ends. The germline V gene has CDR1 KGHSH and CDR2 LQKENI. This CDR3 reads CASSPAMTPDNEQFF. The CDR3 bases are TGTGCCAGCTCACCGGCTATGACCCCGGACAATGAGCAGTTCTTC. Supplemented by reference TRBV18 and TRBJ2-1, the full variable domain reads NAGVMQNPRHLVRRRGQEARLRCSPMKGHSHVYWYRQLPEEGLKFMVYLQKENIIDESGMPKERFSAEFPKEGPSILRIQQVVRGDSAAYFCASSPAMTPDNEQFFGPGTRLTVL.

The chain has TRBV29-1 and TRBJ2-1; TRBD1 agrees at 7 bases. The trim removed 7 bases at V and 7 bases at J, leaving 7 bases unmatched. Germline loops: CDR1 SQVTM, CDR2 ANQGSEA. The CDR3 has 12 residues. The CDR3 sequence is CSGVGGANEQFF. DNA of the CDR3: TGCAGCGGCGTAGGGGGCGCAAATGAGCAGTTCTTC.

Only a few counts were recorded for this clonotype. This chain connects TRBV20-1 to TRBJ1-3; 9 positions agree with TRBD1. The CDR3 extends over 14 amino acids. The germline gives CDR1 DFQATT, CDR2 SNEGSKA (reference sequence). With 5 bases clipped from V and 0 bases from J, the junction kept 2 bases outside the gene matches. CDR3 in DNA: TGCAGTGCTTTGACAGGGGGCTCTGGAAACACCATATATTTT. Amino acids: CSALTGGSGNTIYF.

CDR3 amino acids: CAISTSDVAGELFF. The DNA of the CDR3 is TGTGCCATCAGTACTAGTGACGTCGCCGGGGAGCTGTTTTTT. The rearrangement uses TRBV10-3 and TRBJ2-2, with a possible D match to TRBD2 (5 bases). The CDR3 sequence is 14 residues long. Germline loops: CDR1 ENHRY, CDR2 SYGVKD. The V and J ends lost 5 bases and 6 bases respectively, with 13 bases between them.

As regards this clonotype: This may arise from a read error, as a much more abundant clone is one base away. The rearrangement joins TRBV7-2 to TRBJ2-1; D is possibly TRBD2 (5 bases). The CDR3 sequence is 14 residues long. V lost 5 bases, J lost 8 bases, and 16 bases lay in between. CDR1 and CDR2 (germline): SGHTA, FQGNSA. CDR3 DNA: TGTGCCAGCAGCGTAGTCAGTCTCGGGGATGAGCAGTTCTTC. It specifies CASSVVSLGDEQFF. Variable domain in full (rest from reference TRBV7-2 and TRBJ2-1): GAGVSQSPSNKVTEKGKDVELRCDPISGHTALYWYRQSLGQGLEFLIYFQGNSAPDKSGLPSDRFSAERTGGSVSTLTIQRTQQEDSAVYLCASSVVSLGDEQFFGPGTRLTVL.

This clonotype was recorded a few times. The J gene is TRBJ2-3, the V gene TRBV15; D unresolved. The germline V and J ends were trimmed by 1 base and 1 base, with 6 bases remaining between them. Germline CDR1 reads LNHNV; CDR2 reads YYDKDF (reference sequence). The length of the CDR3 is 14 residues. CDR3 amino acids: CATSRVTGTDTQYF. The CDR3 bases are TGTGCCACCAGCAGAGTGACCGGCACAGATACGCAGTATTTT.

Concerning this clonotype itself: Its ends do not fully match the called genes, so a read error is possible. CDR3 nucleotide sequence: TGTGCCGGCAGCGTAGGTCCGTTTATTGGCAACAATGAGCAGTTCTTC. Protein sequence: CAGSVGPFIGNNEQFF. The rearrangement links TRBV9 to TRBJ2-1; no clear D gene. The CDR3 covers 16 residues. The germline CDR1 and CDR2 sequences are SGDLS and YYNGEE.

This clonotype was detected only a few times. The rearrangement uses TRBV5-1 and TRBJ2-4; no reliable D call. CDR1 is SGHRS, CDR2 YFSETQ, per germline. V lost 4 bases and J 6 bases, leaving 17 bases between the germline ends. CDR3 length: 15 amino acids. CDR3 residues: CASSPEPGSPNIQYF. CDR3 DNA sequence: TGCGCCAGCAGCCCGGAACCTGGCAGCCCAAACATTCAGTACTTC.

The chain employs TRBV27 and TRBJ2-5; 7 nucleotides agree with TRBD1. The CDR3 has 14 residues. CDR1 is MNHEY, CDR2 SMNVEV, per germline (reference sequence). V shed 8 bases, J shed 0 bases, and the junction held 6 bases outside the gene matches. CDR3 DNA sequence: TGTGCCAGCCAAGGGACAGCTAACCAAGAGACCCAGTACTTC. Protein: CASQGTANQETQYF.

This clonotype was observed a single time. The chain combines TRBV20-1 with TRBJ2-5; 8 bases align to TRBD2. This CDR3 spans 16 amino acids. Germline CDR1 DFQATT, CDR2 SNEGSKA (reference sequence). The V and J ends lost 3 bases and 0 bases, in that order; junction bases with no gene match: 9. This CDR3 reads CSARLYWREDQETQYF. Here the CDR3 DNA reads TGCAGTGCTAGGTTATATTGGCGGGAGGACCAAGAGACCCAGTACTTC.

A few counts support this clonotype. The chain couples TRBV27 to TRBJ2-7; D gene uncertain. V dropped 5 bases and J dropped 4 bases, with 9 bases sitting between them. Germline CDR1 is MNHEY and CDR2 is SMNVEV (reference sequence). The CDR3 totals 12 residues. CDR3 residues: CASSPRKYEQYF. In DNA form, the CDR3 reads TGTGCCAGCAGTCCCCGAAAGTACGAGCAGTACTTC.

The V call is TRBV13, the J call TRBJ2-1; D is ambiguous. The CDR3 consists of 15 residues. Germline V gives CDR1 PRHDT, CDR2 FYEKMQ (reference sequence). V dropped 1 base and J dropped 2 bases, with 9 bases sitting between them. This CDR3 is CASSLEGDAYNEQFF. The CDR3 coding sequence is TGTGCCAGCAGCTTAGAGGGCGACGCCTACAATGAGCAGTTCTTC. Drawing the rest from reference TRBV13 and TRBJ2-1, the complete variable domain is AAGVIQSPRHLIKEKRETATLKCYPIPRHDTVYWYQQGPGQDPQFLISFYEKMQSDKGSIPDRFSAQQFSDYHSELNMSSLELGDSALYFCASSLEGDAYNEQFFGPGTRLTVL.

J is TRBJ2-7 and V is TRBV2; 9 bases align to TRBD2. The CDR3 is made up of 11 amino acids. Germline V lookup: CDR1 SNHLY, CDR2 FYNNEI. DNA for the CDR3: TGTGGTAGCGGGGGAGCCTACGAGCAGTACTTC. This sequence encodes CGSGGAYEQYF.